What follows are 12 T cell receptor beta chains derived from one specimen sequenced in a study of radiation and T cells in renal cell carcinoma (TCRdb year 2020). In light of the paper, this sample's time point label describes: blood 4 weeks post-SBRT, at nephrectomy. The treatment or condition label corresponds to: 15 Gy SBRT to primary tumor, nephrectomy 4 weeks later. Library preparation used the immunoSEQ multiplex PCR assay. Sourced from immuneACCESS, this table was stored by TCRdb with only in-frame sequences that have V and J called. A share of the clones is absent; for the studies checked, an unresolved V gene accounts for under half, and the remainder has no known explanation. This sample gives some 81,000 clones in total; 89% of them show up just once. The top ten constitute 5.5% to 7% of the sample. Sequenced here: blood, sampled from a patient whose treatment included radiotherapy and nephrectomy. These receptors came from a woman in her 70s with renal cell carcinoma.

The chain links TRBV7-9 to TRBJ1-2; 9 bases agree with TRBD1. The V gene end was trimmed by 5 bases and the J gene end by 3 bases; junction bases not matched to a gene: 7. Germline values: CDR1 SEHNR, CDR2 FQNEAQ (reference sequence). The length of the CDR3 is 15 residues. CDR3 coding DNA: TGTGCCAGCAGCCCCGGGACAGGGAATTACTATGGCTACACCTTC. This encodes CASSPGTGNYYGYTF.

The gene calls are TRBV9 and TRBJ2-3, with TRBD2 matching 10 bases. The CDR3 is 18 residues long. Germline lookup yields CDR1 SGDLS and CDR2 YYNGEE. Losses at the gene ends were 1 base for V and 2 bases for J; bases not matched to a gene: 10. CDR3 sequence reads: CASSVKASGGFYTDTQYF. Written as DNA, the CDR3 is TGTGCCAGCAGCGTAAAGGCTAGCGGGGGTTTCTACACAGATACGCAGTATTTT.

The chain carries TRBV28 and TRBJ2-7; D remains ambiguous. V was shortened by 6 bases and J by 5 bases, with 11 bases between the two germline ends. Germline V gives CDR1 MDHEN, CDR2 SYDVKM. The length of the CDR3 is 12 residues. The CDR3 here is CASRTIPHEQYF. CDR3 nucleotide sequence: TGTGCCAGCAGAACCATCCCCCACGAGCAGTACTTC.

This chain links TRBV5-1 with TRBJ1-4, with 9 bases aligning to TRBD1. CDR1 is SGHRS and CDR2 is YFSETQ in the germline V gene. V shed 6 bases, J shed 6 bases, and the junction held 6 bases outside the gene matches. CDR3 length: 14 residues. The CDR3 nucleotides read TGCGCCAGCACTTTACAGGGGGCAGATGAAAAACTGTTTTTT. Amino acid sequence: CASTLQGADEKLFF.

The rearrangement joins TRBV19 to TRBJ1-5; D uncertain. The CDR3 spans 16 residues. Germline CDR1 LNHDA, CDR2 SQIVND (reference sequence). The V end lost 3 bases, the J end lost 4 bases, and 16 bases lay between the germline ends. The CDR3 region is CASSIGRQAINQPQHF. CDR3 DNA: TGTGCCAGTAGTATCGGTCGGCAAGCGATAAATCAGCCCCAGCATTTT.

Only a few counts were recorded for this clone. V usage is TRBV5-4 and J usage is TRBJ1-2, with a possible D match to TRBD1 (5 bases). Germline values: CDR1 SGHNT, CDR2 YYREEE (reference sequence). This CDR3 has 11 residues. The V gene lost 4 bases and the J gene lost 7 bases, with 8 bases spanning the gap. The DNA of the CDR3 is TGTGCCAGCAGCGATGGGGCTGGCTACACCTTC. Amino acid sequence: CASSDGAGYTF. Based on the CDR3 plus reference TRBV5-4 and TRBJ1-2, the full variable domain is ETGVTQSPTHLIKTRGQQVTLRCSSQSGHNTVSWYQQALGQGPQFIFQYYREEENGRGNFPPRFSGLQFPNYSSELNVNALELDDSALYLCASSDGAGYTFGSGTRLTVV.

The chain links TRBV6-6 to TRBJ1-1; TRBD1 agrees at 7 bases. Losses at the gene ends were 4 bases for V and 1 base for J; bases not matched to a gene: 6. From germline, CDR1 is MNHNY and CDR2 SVGAGI (reference sequence). CDR3 length equals 15 residues. CDR3 nucleotides: TGTGCCAGCAGTTCCTCCGGGGACAGGAACACTGAAGCTTTCTTT. This sequence encodes CASSSSGDRNTEAFF.

V and J are TRBV28 and TRBJ1-2, with TRBD1 matching 8 bases. The length of the CDR3 is 14 residues. Germline CDR1 is MDHEN and CDR2 is SYDVKM. Losses at the gene ends were 7 bases for V and 7 bases for J; bases not matched to a gene: 11. In DNA form, the CDR3 reads TGTGCCAGCACCTTCGGACAGGGACGTTTTGGCTACACCTTC. Protein product: CASTFGQGRFGYTF.

V gene TRBV4-2 combines with J gene TRBJ2-2, with TRBD2 matching 10 bases. The length of the CDR3 is 17 residues. With 0 bases clipped from V and 4 bases from J, the junction kept 5 bases outside the gene matches. CDR1 is LGHNA, CDR2 YNFKEQ, per germline. Written as DNA, the CDR3 is TGTGCCAGCAGCCAAGAGGGACTAGCGAAGCCCACCGGGGAGCTGTTTTTT. It translates to CASSQEGLAKPTGELFF.

This clone was seen only once. The chain carries TRBV19 and TRBJ2-7; 8 positions agree with TRBD2. This CDR3 has 14 amino acids. CDR1 LNHDA and CDR2 SQIVND come from the germline V gene (reference sequence). With 5 bases clipped from V and 5 bases from J, the junction kept 8 bases outside the gene matches. The CDR3 reads CASSPRTSRDEQYF. DNA for the CDR3: TGTGCCAGTAGTCCAAGGACTAGCCGGGACGAGCAGTACTTC.

The CDR3 region is CASSEKRGVSDTQYF. CDR3 DNA sequence: TGTGCCAGCAGTGAAAAGCGGGGGGTTTCAGATACGCAGTATTTT. The chain carries TRBV6-1 and TRBJ2-3, with 9 bases fitting TRBD2. This CDR3 has 15 residues. V shed 2 bases, J shed 4 bases, and the junction held 4 bases outside the gene matches. CDR1 MNHNS and CDR2 SASEGT come from the germline V gene.

The rearrangement uses TRBV20-1 and TRBJ2-7; no definite D call. This CDR3 comprises 11 residues. V was shortened by 7 bases and J by 6 bases, with 13 bases between the two germline ends. CDR1 and CDR2 (germline): DFQATT, SNEGSKA (reference sequence). The CDR3 DNA is TGCAGTGTAGGGTCGCAGGTCGAGCAGTACTTC. As protein: CSVGSQVEQYF.